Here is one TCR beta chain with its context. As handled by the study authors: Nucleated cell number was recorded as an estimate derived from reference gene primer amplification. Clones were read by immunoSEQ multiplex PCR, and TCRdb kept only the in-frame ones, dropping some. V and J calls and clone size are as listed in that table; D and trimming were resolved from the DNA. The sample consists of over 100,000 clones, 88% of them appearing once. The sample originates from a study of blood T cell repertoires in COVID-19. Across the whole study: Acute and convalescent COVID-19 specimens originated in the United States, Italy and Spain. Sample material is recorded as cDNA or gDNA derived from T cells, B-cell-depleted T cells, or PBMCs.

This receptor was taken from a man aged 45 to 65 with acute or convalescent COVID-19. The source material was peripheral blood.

Written as DNA, the CDR3 is TGTGCCAGCAGCGCACGACAGGAGAGCACAGATACGCAGTATTTT. Amino acids: CASSARQESTDTQYF. The chain couples TRBV9 to TRBJ2-3, with D perhaps TRBD1 (6 bases). Per the germline V gene, CDR1 is SGDLS and CDR2 is YYNGEE. CDR3 length: 15 residues. The germline V and J ends were trimmed by 3 bases and 0 bases, with 11 bases remaining between them.